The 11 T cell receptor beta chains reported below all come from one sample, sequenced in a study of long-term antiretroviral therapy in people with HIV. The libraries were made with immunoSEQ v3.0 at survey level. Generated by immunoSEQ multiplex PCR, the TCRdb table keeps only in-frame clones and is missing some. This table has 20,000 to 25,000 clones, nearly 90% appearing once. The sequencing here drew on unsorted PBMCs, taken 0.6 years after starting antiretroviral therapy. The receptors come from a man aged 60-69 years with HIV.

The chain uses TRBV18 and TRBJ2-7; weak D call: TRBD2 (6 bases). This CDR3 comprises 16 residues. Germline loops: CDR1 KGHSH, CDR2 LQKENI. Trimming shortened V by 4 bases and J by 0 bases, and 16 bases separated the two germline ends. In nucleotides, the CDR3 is TGTGCCAGCTCACGCACCCTCGACGGGGGCTCCTACGAGCAGTACTTC. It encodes CASSRTLDGGSYEQYF.

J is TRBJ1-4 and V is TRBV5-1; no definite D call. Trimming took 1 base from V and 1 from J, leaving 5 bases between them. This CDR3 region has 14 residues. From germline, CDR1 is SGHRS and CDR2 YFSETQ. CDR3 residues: CASSLRGTNEKLFF. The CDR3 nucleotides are TGCGCCAGCAGCTTGCGGGGAACTAATGAAAAACTGTTTTTT.

In nucleotides, the CDR3 is TGTGCCAGCAGAATAGGTGGGGTTACTACCGAGCAGTACTTC. The encoded protein is CASRIGGVTTEQYF. The V and J genes are TRBV27 and TRBJ2-7; D call uncertain. The V end lost 6 bases, the J end lost 6 bases, and 18 bases lay between the germline ends. Germline V CDR1 and CDR2: MNHEY, SMNVEV (reference sequence). This CDR3 region has 14 residues.

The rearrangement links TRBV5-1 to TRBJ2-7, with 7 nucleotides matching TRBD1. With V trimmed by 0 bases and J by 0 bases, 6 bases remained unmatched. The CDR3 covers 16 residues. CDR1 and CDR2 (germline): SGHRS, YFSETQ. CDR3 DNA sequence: TGCGCCAGCAGCTTGGCCGATGGGACAGTCTCCTACGAGCAGTACTTC. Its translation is CASSLADGTVSYEQYF. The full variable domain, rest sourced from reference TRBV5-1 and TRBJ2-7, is KAGVTQTPRYLIKTRGQQVTLSCSPISGHRSVSWYQQTPGQGLQFLFEYFSETQRNKGNFPGRFSGRQFSNSRSEMNVSTLELGDSALYLCASSLADGTVSYEQYFGPGTRLTVT.

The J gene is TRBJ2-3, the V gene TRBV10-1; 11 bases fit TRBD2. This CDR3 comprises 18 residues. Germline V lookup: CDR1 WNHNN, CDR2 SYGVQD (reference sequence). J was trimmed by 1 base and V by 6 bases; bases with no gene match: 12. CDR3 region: CASSVGLTSGDRTDTQYF. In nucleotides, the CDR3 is TGCGCCAGCAGCGTCGGCCTGACTAGCGGGGATCGCACAGATACGCAGTATTTT.

CDR3 region: CASSVSPGGREQYF. The CDR3 bases are TGTGCCAGCAGCGTATCGCCAGGGGGCAGGGAGCAGTACTTC. The chain links TRBV9 to TRBJ2-7; 8 bases line up with TRBD1. CDR1 is SGDLS, CDR2 YYNGEE, per germline. V trimming: 1 base; J trimming: 7 bases; junction bases outside the gene matches: 7. The CDR3 runs to 14 residues.

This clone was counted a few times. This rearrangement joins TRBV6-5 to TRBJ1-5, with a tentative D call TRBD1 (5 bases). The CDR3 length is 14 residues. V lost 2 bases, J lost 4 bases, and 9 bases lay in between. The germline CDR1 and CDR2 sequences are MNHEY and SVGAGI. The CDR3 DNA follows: TGTGCCAGCAGTTACGGGGGTGTTAATCAGCCCCAGCATTTT. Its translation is CASSYGGVNQPQHF.

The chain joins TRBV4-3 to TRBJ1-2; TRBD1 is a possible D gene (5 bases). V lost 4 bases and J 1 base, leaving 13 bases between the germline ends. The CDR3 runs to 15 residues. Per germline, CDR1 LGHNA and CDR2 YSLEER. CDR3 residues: CASSPGTGVNYGYTF. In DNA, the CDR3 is TGCGCCAGCAGCCCGGGGACGGGGGTTAACTATGGCTACACCTTC.

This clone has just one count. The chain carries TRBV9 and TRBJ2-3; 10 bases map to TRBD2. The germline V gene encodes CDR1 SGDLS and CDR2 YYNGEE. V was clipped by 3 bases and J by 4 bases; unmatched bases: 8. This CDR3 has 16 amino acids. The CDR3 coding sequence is TGTGCCAGCAGCGCGAGCGGGAGGGCCGGTGCAGATACGCAGTATTTT. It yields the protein CASSASGRAGADTQYF. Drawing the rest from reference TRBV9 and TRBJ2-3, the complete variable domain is DSGVTQTPKHLITATGQRVTLRCSPRSGDLSVYWYQQSLDQGLQFLIQYYNGEERAKGNILERFSAQQFPDLHSELNLSSLELGDSALYFCASSASGRAGADTQYFGPGTRLTVL.

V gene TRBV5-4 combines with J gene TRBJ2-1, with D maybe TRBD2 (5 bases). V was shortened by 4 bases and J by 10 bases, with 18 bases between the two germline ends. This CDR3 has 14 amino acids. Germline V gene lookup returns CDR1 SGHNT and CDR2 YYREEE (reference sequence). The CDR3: CASSMGWASPEQFF. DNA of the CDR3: TGTGCCAGCAGCATGGGATGGGCTAGCCCCGAGCAGTTCTTC.

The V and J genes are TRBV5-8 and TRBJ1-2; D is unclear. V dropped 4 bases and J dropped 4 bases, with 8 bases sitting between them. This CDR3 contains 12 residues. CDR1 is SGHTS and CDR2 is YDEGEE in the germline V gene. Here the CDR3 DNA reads TGTGCCAGCAGCCTAGGCTTCTATGGCTACACCTTC. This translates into CASSLGFYGYTF.